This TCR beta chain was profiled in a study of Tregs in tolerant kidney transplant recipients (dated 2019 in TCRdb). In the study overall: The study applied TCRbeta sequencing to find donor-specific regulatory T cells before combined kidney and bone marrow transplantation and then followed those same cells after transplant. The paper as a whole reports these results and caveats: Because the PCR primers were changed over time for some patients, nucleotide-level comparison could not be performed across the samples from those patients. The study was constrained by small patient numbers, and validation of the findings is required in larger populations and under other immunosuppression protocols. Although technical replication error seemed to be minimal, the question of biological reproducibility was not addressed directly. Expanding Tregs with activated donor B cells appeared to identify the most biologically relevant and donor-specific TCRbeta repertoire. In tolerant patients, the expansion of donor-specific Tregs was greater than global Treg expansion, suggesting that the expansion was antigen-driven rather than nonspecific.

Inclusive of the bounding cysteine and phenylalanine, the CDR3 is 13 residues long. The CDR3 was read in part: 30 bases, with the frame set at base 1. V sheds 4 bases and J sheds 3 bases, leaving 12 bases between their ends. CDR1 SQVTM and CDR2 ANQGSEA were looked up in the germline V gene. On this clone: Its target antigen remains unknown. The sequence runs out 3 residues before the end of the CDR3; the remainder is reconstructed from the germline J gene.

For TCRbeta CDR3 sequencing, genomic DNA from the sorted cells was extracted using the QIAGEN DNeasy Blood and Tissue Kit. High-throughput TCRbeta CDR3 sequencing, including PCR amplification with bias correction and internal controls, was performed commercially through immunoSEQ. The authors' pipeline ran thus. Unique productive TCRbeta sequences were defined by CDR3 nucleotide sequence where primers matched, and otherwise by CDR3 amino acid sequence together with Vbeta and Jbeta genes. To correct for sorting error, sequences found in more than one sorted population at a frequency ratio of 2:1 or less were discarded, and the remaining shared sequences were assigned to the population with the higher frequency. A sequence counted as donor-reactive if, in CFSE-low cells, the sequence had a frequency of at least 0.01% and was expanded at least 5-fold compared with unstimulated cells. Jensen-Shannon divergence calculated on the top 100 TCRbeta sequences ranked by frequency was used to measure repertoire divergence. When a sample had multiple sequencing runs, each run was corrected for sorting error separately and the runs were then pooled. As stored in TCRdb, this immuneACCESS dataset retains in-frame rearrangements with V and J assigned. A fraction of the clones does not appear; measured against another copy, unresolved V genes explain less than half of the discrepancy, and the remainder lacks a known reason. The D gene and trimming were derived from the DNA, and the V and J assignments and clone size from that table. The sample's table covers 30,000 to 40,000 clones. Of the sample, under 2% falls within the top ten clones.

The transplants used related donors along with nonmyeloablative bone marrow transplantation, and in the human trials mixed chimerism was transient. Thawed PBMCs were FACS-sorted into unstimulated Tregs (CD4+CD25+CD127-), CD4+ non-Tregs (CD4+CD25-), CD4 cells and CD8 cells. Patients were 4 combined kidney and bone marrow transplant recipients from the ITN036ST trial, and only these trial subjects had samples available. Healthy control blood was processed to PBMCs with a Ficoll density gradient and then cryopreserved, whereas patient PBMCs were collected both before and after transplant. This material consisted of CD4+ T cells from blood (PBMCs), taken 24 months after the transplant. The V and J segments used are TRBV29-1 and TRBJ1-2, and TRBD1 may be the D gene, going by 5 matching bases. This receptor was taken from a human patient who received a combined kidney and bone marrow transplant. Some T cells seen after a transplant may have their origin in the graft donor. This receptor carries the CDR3 CSVGVREDYGYTF. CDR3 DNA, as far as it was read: TGCAGCGTTGGCGTCAGGGAGGACTATGGC.